This T cell receptor (beta chain) was found in a study of cytomegalovirus exposure and HLA in healthy donors. Study-level points and caveats: Earlier findings revealed that most TCR beta V segments proved productive either about 90% or about 30% of the time. Equally common other TCR beta chains were less clonally expanded than HLA-associated ones, a later analysis found.

The PCR made use of 60 Vbeta and 13 Jbeta primers. Measured with immunoSEQ multiplex PCR; TCRdb has only the in-frame clones, and not every one. The data show roughly 110,000 clones, 82% seen once. Each donor's status was that of a healthy bone marrow donor. This clone was recorded a few times. The antigen is undetermined. Per germline, CDR1 ENHRY and CDR2 SYGVKD. The V end was cut by 2 bases, the J end by 0 bases, with 12 bases between. The CDR3 is 16 residues long. Sequencing used PBMCs. This chain connects TRBV10-3 to TRBJ2-3, with no clear D. The source of this sequence is a man younger than 40 in good health and CMV-seropositive. CDR3 protein: CAISERKGGSTDTQYF. The CDR3 nucleotides read TGTGCCATCAGTGAGCGTAAAGGCGGTAGCACAGATACGCAGTATTTT.